This TCR beta chain originates from a study of blood T cell repertoires in COVID-19. Overall study context: Both acute and convalescent COVID-19 samples were obtained from the United States, Italy and Spain.

Only in-frame clones appear in the TCRdb table, and some are missing; sequencing was by immunoSEQ multiplex PCR. Of roughly 43,000 clones detected, nearly 90% appear once; the ten largest clones hold approximately 3%. Only a few counts were recorded for this clone. Germline V gene lookup returns CDR1 WNHNN and CDR2 SYGVQD (reference sequence). The CDR3 consists of 15 residues. After removal of 2 bases from V and 4 bases from J, the junction contained 4 bases not matched to a gene. Sequenced sample: peripheral blood. The source of this sequence is a man aged 50 to 60 with active COVID-19. The chain employs TRBV10-1 and TRBJ2-3; TRBD2 matches 9 bases. CDR3 residues: CASSEVAGGPDTQYF. CDR3 coding DNA: TGCGCCAGCAGTGAGGTCGCGGGAGGGCCAGATACGCAGTATTTT.